This T cell receptor (beta chain) emerged from a study of T cell repertoires in cytomegalovirus infection. Study information: Alongside well-studied HLA-B-restricted CMV epitopes, recently identified HLA-C-restricted CMV epitopes were also used. Notes on the study in general: Individuals carrying CMV plus the relevant HLA were identified by cumulative frequency of public TCR beta families.

CDR1 is MNHEY and CDR2 is SMNVEV in the germline V gene (reference sequence). With 3 bases removed from V and 0 bases from J, the gap between germline ends came to 21 bases. The CDR3 runs to 18 residues. TCRdb analysed the reads with MiXCR anew, one entry per CDR3 protein. The sample holds approximately 1,000,000 distinct CDR3 sequences; 31% are singletons and the top ten take 10% to 15%. To note about this clonotype: Its antigen is as yet unknown.

Sequencing was performed on cultured CD8+ T cells from PBMCs, taken from culture after CMV antigen stimulation. The chain employs TRBV27 and TRBJ2-7, with D possibly matching TRBD2 (5 bases). The TCR comes from a human donor in good health (CMV status not recorded). Some clones in this sample may be carry-over from other donors' samples. In DNA, the CDR3 is TGTGCCAGCAGTTTTAGAGGGAGTGAGGGCCCCAGCTCCTACGAGCAGTACTTC. Translation gives CASSFRGSEGPSSYEQYF.